These T cell receptor beta chains were read from a single sample in a study of T cells expressing NK-cell markers. Reprocessing the 5' RACE reads, TCRdb reports a single entry for every CDR3 protein and omits DNA. This table lists almost 450,000 distinct CDR3 sequences. The source material was blood T cells: a sorted CD56 or NKG2C T cell subset, CD4+ or CD8+ T cells, or bulk PBMC T cells (not recorded which). The receptors were sampled from a woman between 18 and 75 years old in good health. The CDR3 runs from the conserved cysteine through the conserved F or W. Each record gives: J gene, V gene, CDR3 protein.

TRBJ2-1 TRBV24-1 CASALGQGAYEQFF
TRBJ1-2 TRBV5-1 CASSEQTGTASYGYTF
TRBJ2-1 TRBV29-1 CSVVPSRDSRSYNEQFF
TRBJ2-2 TRBV9 CASSVTGANTGELFF
TRBJ2-1 TRBV7-2 CASSLQAYNEQFF
TRBJ1-2 TRBV20-1 CSAGGTGNYGYTF
TRBJ1-4 TRBV5-6 CASALVGGPANEKLFF
TRBJ2-7 TRBV5-4 CASSLDTEQYF
TRBJ2-5 TRBV5-1 CASSLELGKETQYF
TRBJ2-7 TRBV7-2 CASSLNILYEQYF
TRBJ2-7 TRBV11-1 CASSPESFTSEGSYEQYF
TRBJ2-7 TRBV7-2 CASSRTGTGSEQYF
TRBJ2-1 TRBV3-1 CASRSRDRSSYNEQFF
TRBJ1-2 TRBV12-3/TRBV12-4 CASSLGGTDGYTF
TRBJ2-3 TRBV6-2/TRBV6-3 CASSYSHRGAGADTQYF
TRBJ2-7 TRBV25-1 CASSVPGIYEQYF
TRBJ2-5 TRBV7-2 CASSLTPQETQYF
TRBJ1-6 TRBV7-2 CASSAGQLSNSPLHF
TRBJ2-1 TRBV5-1 CASSLVGGNLSEQFF
TRBJ1-5 TRBV7-2 CASSLSSTPSNQPQHF
TRBJ2-7 TRBV28 CASSPGTEFSYEQYF
TRBJ1-6 TRBV27 CASSLDSRNSPLHF
TRBJ2-2 TRBV10-3 CAISSRVGTGELFF